Listed below are T cell receptor beta chains from one sample, sequenced in a study of graft-versus-host responses after intestinal transplantation. These receptors have no known antigen. Sequenced by immunoSEQ multiplex PCR; TCRdb stores in-frame clones only, minus some. The sample lists 75,000 to 95,000 clones, under 95% occurring once. Sample: unstimulated CD8+ T cells sorted from spleen or lymph node cells, taken before intestinal transplant. These receptors all stem from a human donor who received an intestinal transplant. CDR3s include the opening cysteine and the closing phenylalanine or tryptophan. Each record gives: J gene, V gene, clone size, D gene, CDR3 protein, CDR3 DNA. D genes are given only for firm matches. Clone sizes are given selectively: once, few, many, or a class where the clone is expanded.

>TRBJ1-5|TRBV5-6|NA|NA
CASSLSLGHASNQPQHF
TGTGCCAGCAGCTTGTCATTGGGGCACGCAAGCAATCAGCCCCAGCATTTT
>TRBJ1-1|TRBV5-6|NA|NA
CASSSRRREPQTEAFF
TGTGCCAGCAGCTCCCGGAGGAGGGAGCCACAGACTGAAGCTTTCTTT
>TRBJ1-4|TRBV5-5|NA|NA
CASSRREANEKLFF
TGTGCCAGCAGCCGACGGGAGGCAAATGAAAAACTGTTTTTT
>TRBJ2-2|TRBV4-1|NA|TRBD2
CASSPRAGGGTGELFF
TGCGCCAGCAGCCCTAGAGCGGGGGGCGGGACCGGGGAGCTGTTTTTT
>TRBJ2-2|TRBV7-2|NA|NA
CASSQGGTGELFF
TGTGCCAGCAGCCAAGGAGGGACCGGGGAGCTGTTTTTT
>TRBJ2-7|TRBV5-8|once|NA
CASSREPTGSGEQYF
TGTGCCAGCAGCCGAGAACCTACAGGGTCGGGCGAGCAGTACTTC
>TRBJ2-3|TRBV27|NA|TRBD1
CASSWGTGGWDTQYF
TGTGCCAGCAGTTGGGGGACAGGGGGCTGGGATACGCAGTATTTT
>TRBJ2-1|TRBV6-5|NA|NA
CASSYSSGVNEQFF
TGTGCCAGCAGTTACTCCTCAGGGGTTAATGAGCAGTTCTTC
>TRBJ2-1|TRBV4-3|NA|TRBD2
CASSHERGDNEQFF
TGCGCCAGCAGTCACGAGCGGGGCGACAATGAGCAGTTCTTC
>TRBJ1-3|TRBV27|NA|NA
CASRGGDAGNTIYF
TGTGCCAGCAGGGGGGGAGACGCAGGAAACACCATATATTTT
>TRBJ1-2|TRBV9|NA|TRBD1
CASSSSGTGGPIGYTF
TGTGCCAGCAGTTCGTCAGGGACAGGGGGTCCTATTGGCTACACCTTC
>TRBJ1-2|TRBV19|NA|TRBD1
CASSFDRDRVLPNYGYTF
TGTGCCAGTAGTTTCGACCGGGACAGGGTCCTTCCTAACTATGGCTACACCTTC
>TRBJ2-3|TRBV4-3|once|NA
CASAEYGADTQYF
TGCGCCAGCGCGGAATACGGGGCAGATACGCAGTATTTT
>TRBJ2-3|TRBV6-5|NA|NA
CASSRSRSGGDTQYF
TGTGCCAGCAGTCGCAGTCGGTCAGGAGGAGATACGCAGTATTTT
>TRBJ2-7|TRBV6-5|NA|NA
CASSYGGLHEQYF
TGTGCCAGCAGTTACGGGGGACTCCACGAGCAGTACTTC
>TRBJ2-7|TRBV4-3|NA|NA
CASSQEVAYEQYF
TGCGCCAGCAGCCAGGAGGTGGCCTACGAGCAGTACTTC
>TRBJ2-7|TRBV11-2|NA|NA
CASSLDGTLTYEQYF
TGTGCCAGCAGCTTAGATGGGACATTAACCTACGAGCAGTACTTC
>TRBJ2-7|TRBV4-3|NA|TRBD1
CASSQAGTDYEQYF
TGCGCCAGCAGCCAAGCCGGGACAGACTACGAGCAGTACTTC
>TRBJ2-1|TRBV7-7|NA|TRBD2
CASSLVVGGTSSYNEQFF
TGTGCCAGCAGCTTAGTGGTGGGGGGGACTAGCTCCTACAATGAGCAGTTCTTC
>TRBJ1-2|TRBV29-1|NA|NA
CSVGGGRLPASRYGYTF
TGCAGCGTTGGGGGGGGGCGCCTACCTGCGTCCCGCTATGGCTACACCTTC
>TRBJ2-4|TRBV9|NA|NA
CASSVGLSENIQYF
TGTGCCAGCAGCGTAGGTCTCTCGGAAAACATTCAGTACTTC
>TRBJ2-1|TRBV7-6|NA|TRBD2
CASSLEILAGGNEQFF
TGTGCCAGCAGCTTAGAGATTTTAGCGGGGGGAAATGAGCAGTTCTTC
>TRBJ1-2|TRBV19|NA|NA
CASSIAGDLNYGYTF
TGTGCCAGTAGTATTGCAGGCGATCTTAACTATGGCTACACCTTC
>TRBJ1-1|TRBV18|NA|NA
CASSPVSTEAFF
TGTGCCAGCTCCCCGGTGAGCACTGAAGCTTTCTTT
>TRBJ1-1|TRBV7-9|NA|TRBD1
CASSPGQVMNTEAFF
TGTGCCAGCAGCCCCGGACAGGTCATGAACACTGAAGCTTTCTTT
>TRBJ2-7|TRBV5-4|NA|TRBD1
CASSSDRGEQYF
TGTGCCAGCAGCTCCGACAGGGGCGAGCAGTACTTC
>TRBJ2-7|TRBV6-6|NA|TRBD1
CASSSRDRSYEQYF
TGTGCCAGCAGCTCCCGGGACAGGAGCTACGAGCAGTACTTC
>TRBJ2-2|TRBV9|NA|TRBD2
CASSLPSGGTNTGELFF
TGTGCCAGCAGCCTCCCCAGCGGGGGGACGAACACCGGGGAGCTGTTTTTT
>TRBJ1-1|TRBV27|NA|NA
CASSVGQNTEAFF
TGTGCCAGCAGTGTGGGACAGAACACTGAAGCTTTCTTT
>TRBJ1-2|TRBV9|NA|TRBD1
CASSAIQGSGGYTF
TGTGCCAGCAGCGCAATACAGGGGTCGGGTGGCTACACCTTC
>TRBJ2-7|TRBV6-1|few|TRBD1
CASQTGTSYEQYF
TGTGCCAGTCAGACAGGGACCTCCTACGAGCAGTACTTC
>TRBJ1-1|TRBV19|NA|TRBD1
CASSMEGAEVTFF
TGTGCCAGTAGTATGGAGGGGGCCGAGGTAACTTTCTTT
>TRBJ1-1|TRBV7-2|NA|NA
CASSLKAPTPHTEAFF
TGTGCCAGCAGCTTAAAAGCCCCCACCCCCCACACTGAAGCTTTCTTT
>TRBJ1-1|TRBV4-3|few|NA
CASSQGGETEAFF
TGCGCCAGCAGCCAAGGGGGGGAGACTGAAGCTTTCTTT
>TRBJ2-7|TRBV19|NA|TRBD1
CASSITGGFIYEQYF
TGTGCCAGTAGTATAACAGGGGGCTTCATCTACGAGCAGTACTTC
>TRBJ2-5|TRBV23-1|once|NA
CASSQSGRGGETQYF
TGCGCCAGCAGTCAATCGGGGAGGGGGGGAGAGACCCAGTACTTC
>TRBJ1-6|TRBV6-5|NA|TRBD1
CASSPWDRGDSPLHF
TGTGCCAGCAGTCCCTGGGACAGGGGAGATTCACCCCTCCACTTT
>TRBJ2-3|TRBV9|NA|TRBD1
CASSGRDSRTDTQYF
TGTGCCAGCAGCGGCCGGGACAGTCGCACAGATACGCAGTATTTT
>TRBJ2-7|TRBV6-5|once|TRBD1
CASSSLPGQAYEQYF
TGTGCCAGCAGTTCCCTCCCCGGACAGGCCTACGAGCAGTACTTC
>TRBJ2-7|TRBV7-9|NA|TRBD1
CASSLAPTGVEQYF
TGTGCCAGCAGCTTAGCCCCGACAGGGGTCGAGCAGTACTTC
>TRBJ1-5|TRBV6-1|NA|NA
CASSDQGQSGNQPQHF
TGTGCCAGCAGTGACCAAGGACAGTCCGGCAATCAGCCCCAGCATTTT
>TRBJ1-1|TRBV13|NA|NA
CASSSKQITEAFF
TGTGCCAGCAGCTCCAAACAGATCACTGAAGCTTTCTTT
>TRBJ2-7|TRBV6-6|NA|TRBD2
CASSYSSSGAYEQYF
TGTGCCAGCAGTTACTCGAGTAGCGGGGCCTACGAGCAGTACTTC
>TRBJ1-1|TRBV27|NA|TRBD1
CASSLNRGKAEAFF
TGTGCCAGCAGTTTGAACAGGGGAAAGGCTGAAGCTTTCTTT
>TRBJ2-2|TRBV10-2|NA|TRBD1
CASSEIQGATGELFF
TGCGCCAGCAGTGAGATCCAGGGGGCTACCGGGGAGCTGTTTTTT
>TRBJ1-3|TRBV7-6|NA|TRBD1
CASSLLSPDRVKFVGGNTIYF
TGTGCCAGCAGCTTACTTAGCCCGGACAGGGTAAAATTTGTAGGCGGAAACACCATATATTTT
>TRBJ1-1|TRBV27|NA|TRBD1
CASSPGGTGGLGTEAFF
TGTGCCAGCAGCCCAGGGGGGACAGGGGGCTTGGGCACTGAAGCTTTCTTT
>TRBJ1-2|TRBV4-3|NA|NA
CASSQQTDLNYGYTF
TGCGCCAGCAGCCAACAGACAGACCTAAACTATGGCTACACCTTC
>TRBJ2-3|TRBV5-6|NA|NA
CASSQSTDTQYF
TGTGCCAGCTCCCAGAGCACAGATACGCAGTATTTT
>TRBJ1-2|TRBV4-3|NA|TRBD1
CASSQGLGSGQARYGYTF
TGCGCCAGCAGCCAAGGCCTGGGCTCTGGACAGGCTAGGTATGGCTACACCTTC
>TRBJ1-1|TRBV27|NA|TRBD1
CASSSYRDRGPEAFF
TGTGCCAGCAGTTCTTATCGGGACAGGGGCCCTGAGGCTTTCTTT
>TRBJ2-7|TRBV19|once|NA
CASSDSPVPKEQYF
TGTGCCAGTAGCGATTCACCCGTCCCTAAGGAGCAGTACTTC
>TRBJ2-2|TRBV9|NA|NA
CASSPRSGTGELFF
TGTGCCAGCAGCCCCCGTAGCGGCACCGGGGAGCTGTTTTTT